The present T cell receptor (beta chain) was sequenced within a study of shared clonotypes between healthy human individuals. Unmatched junction bases numbered 6, after V lost 1 base and J lost 2 bases. The germline gives CDR1 SNHLY, CDR2 FYNNEI. The CDR3 is 16 residues long. TCRdb's table, derived via immunoSEQ multiplex PCR, lists solely in-frame clones and lacks some. The table has millions of clones, more than 90% seen once. The chain employs TRBV2 and TRBJ1-1; TRBD1 matches 8 bases. Sequencing used naive CD4+ T cells sorted from blood. Subset denoted: CD45RA+ positively selected. This TCR derives from a young man in good health. The CDR3 protein is CASSEVAGTGNTEAFF. The CDR3 region has the DNA TGTGCCAGCAGTGAAGTTGCCGGGACAGGTAACACTGAAGCTTTCTTT.